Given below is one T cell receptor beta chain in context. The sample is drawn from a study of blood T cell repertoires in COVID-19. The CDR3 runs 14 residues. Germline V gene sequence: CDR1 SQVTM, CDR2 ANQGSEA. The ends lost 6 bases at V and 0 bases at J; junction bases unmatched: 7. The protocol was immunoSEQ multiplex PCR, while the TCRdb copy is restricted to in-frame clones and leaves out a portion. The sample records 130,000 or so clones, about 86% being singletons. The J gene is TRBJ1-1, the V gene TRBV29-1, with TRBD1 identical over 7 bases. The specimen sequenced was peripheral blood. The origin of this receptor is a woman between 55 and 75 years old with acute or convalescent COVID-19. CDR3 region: CSVGQAVMNTEAFF. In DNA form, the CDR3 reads TGCAGCGTAGGACAGGCTGTAATGAACACTGAAGCTTTCTTT. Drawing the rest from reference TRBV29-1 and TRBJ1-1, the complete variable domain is SAVISQKPSRDICQRGTSLTIQCQVDSQVTMMFWYRQQPGQSLTLIATANQGSEATYESGFVIDKFPISRPNLTFSTLTVSNMSPEDSSIYLCSVGQAVMNTEAFFGQGTRLTVV.